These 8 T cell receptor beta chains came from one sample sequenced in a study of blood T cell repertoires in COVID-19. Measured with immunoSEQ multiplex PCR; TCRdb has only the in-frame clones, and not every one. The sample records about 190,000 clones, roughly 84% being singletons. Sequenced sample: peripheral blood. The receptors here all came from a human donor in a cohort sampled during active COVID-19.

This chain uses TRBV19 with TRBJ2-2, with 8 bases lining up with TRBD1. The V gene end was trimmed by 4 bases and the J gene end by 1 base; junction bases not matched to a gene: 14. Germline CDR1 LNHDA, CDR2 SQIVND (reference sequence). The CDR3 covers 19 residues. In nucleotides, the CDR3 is TGTGCCAGTAGTAATTTCGGGACAGGATCTAATCTGAACACCGGGGAGCTGTTTTTT. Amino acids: CASSNFGTGSNLNTGELFF.

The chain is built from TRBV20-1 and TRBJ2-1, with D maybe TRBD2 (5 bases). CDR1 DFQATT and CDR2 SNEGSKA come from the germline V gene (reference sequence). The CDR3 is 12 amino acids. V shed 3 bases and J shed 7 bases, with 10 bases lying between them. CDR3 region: CSASLSGNEQFF. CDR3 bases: TGCAGTGCTAGTCTCAGCGGTAATGAGCAGTTCTTC.

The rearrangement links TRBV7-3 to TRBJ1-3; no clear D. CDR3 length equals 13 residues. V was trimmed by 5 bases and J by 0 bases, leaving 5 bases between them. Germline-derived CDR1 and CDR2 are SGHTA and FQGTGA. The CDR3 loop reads CASSESSGNTIYF. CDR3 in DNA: TGTGCCAGCAGCGAGAGCTCTGGAAACACCATATATTTT. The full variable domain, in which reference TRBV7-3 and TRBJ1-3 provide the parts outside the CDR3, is GAGVSQTPSNKVTEKGKYVELRCDPISGHTALYWYRQSLGQGPEFLIYFQGTGAADDSGLPNDRFFAVRPEGSVSTLKIQRTERGDSAVYLCASSESSGNTIYFGEGSWLTVV.

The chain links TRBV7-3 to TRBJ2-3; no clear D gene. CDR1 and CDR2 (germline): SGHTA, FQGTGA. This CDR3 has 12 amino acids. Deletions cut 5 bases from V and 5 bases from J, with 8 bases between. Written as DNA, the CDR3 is TGTGCCAGCAGCCTCAGTTTAGATACGCAGTATTTT. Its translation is CASSLSLDTQYF.

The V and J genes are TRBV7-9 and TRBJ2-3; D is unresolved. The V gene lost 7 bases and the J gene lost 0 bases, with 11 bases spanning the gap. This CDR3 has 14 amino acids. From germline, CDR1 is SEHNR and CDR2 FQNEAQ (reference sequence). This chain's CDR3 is CASILTTSTDTQYF. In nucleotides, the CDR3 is TGTGCCAGCATATTAACTACTAGCACAGATACGCAGTATTTT. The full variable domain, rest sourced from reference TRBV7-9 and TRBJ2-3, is DTGVSQNPRHKITKRGQNVTFRCDPISEHNRLYWYRQTLGQGPEFLTYFQNEAQLEKSRLLSDRFSAERPKGSFSTLEIQRTEQGDSAMYLCASILTTSTDTQYFGPGTRLTVL.

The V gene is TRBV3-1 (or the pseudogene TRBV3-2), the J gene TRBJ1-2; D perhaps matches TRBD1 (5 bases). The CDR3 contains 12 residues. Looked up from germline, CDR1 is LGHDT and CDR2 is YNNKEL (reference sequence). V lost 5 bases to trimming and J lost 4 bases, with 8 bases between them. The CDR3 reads CASSSGGYGYTF. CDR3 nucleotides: TGTGCCAGCAGCAGCGGGGGCTATGGCTACACCTTC.

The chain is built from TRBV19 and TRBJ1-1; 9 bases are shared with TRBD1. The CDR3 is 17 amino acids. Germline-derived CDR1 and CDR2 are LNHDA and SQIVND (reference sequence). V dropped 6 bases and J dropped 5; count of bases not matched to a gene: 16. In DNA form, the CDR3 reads TGTGCCAGTAGCCCAACCGGGACAGGGAGTTGGGGGACTGAAGCTTTCTTT. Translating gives CASSPTGTGSWGTEAFF.

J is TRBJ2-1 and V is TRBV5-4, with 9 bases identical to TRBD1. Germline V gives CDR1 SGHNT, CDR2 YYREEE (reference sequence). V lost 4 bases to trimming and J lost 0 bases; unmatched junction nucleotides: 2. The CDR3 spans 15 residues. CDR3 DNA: TGTGCCAGCAGCCCGGACAGGGGCTCCTACAATGAGCAGTTCTTC. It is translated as CASSPDRGSYNEQFF.